This T cell receptor (beta chain) was recorded in a study of blood T cell repertoires in COVID-19. Study-level background: Nucleic acid was either cDNA or gDNA, and it came from T cells, B-cell-depleted T cells, or PBMCs.

Clones were read by immunoSEQ multiplex PCR, and TCRdb kept only the in-frame ones, dropping some. The sample lists hundreds of thousands of clones, roughly 89% seen once, with approximately 5.7% in the top ten. The sequencing input was PBMCs or T cells enriched from blood (not recorded which). The sequence was collected from a woman aged 40 to 50 who had recovered from COVID-19.

The DNA for the CDR3 is TGTGCCAGCAGCTTGCGGACGGGGGGACATAGCTATGGCTACACCTTC. It yields the protein CASSLRTGGHSYGYTF. The chain is built from TRBV7-2 and TRBJ1-2, with D perhaps matching TRBD1 (6 bases). This CDR3 region has 16 residues. Trimming stripped 3 bases from V and 4 bases from J, with 18 bases between. Germline CDR1 reads SGHTA; CDR2 reads FQGNSA.